Below, 25 T cell receptor beta chains from the same sample are listed, as sequenced in a study of shared clonotypes between healthy human individuals. The repertoire was sequenced with immunoSEQ multiplex PCR; TCRdb's copy has only in-frame clones and lacks some. The repertoire holds approximately 980,000 clones, with over 75% as singletons. The sequencing input was memory CD4+ T cells sorted from blood. Subset given: CD45RA-negative fraction. The receptors here all came from a man between 18 and 35 years old in good health.

The J gene is TRBJ1-1, the V gene TRBV15; D is unclear. This CDR3 is built from 13 residues. Germline loops: CDR1 LNHNV, CDR2 YYDKDF (reference sequence). Deletions cut 1 base from V and 8 bases from J, with 11 bases between. The chain's CDR3 is CATSRVLGNEAFF. Here the CDR3 DNA reads TGTGCCACCAGCAGAGTTTTGGGAAACGAAGCTTTCTTT. The full variable domain, with the rest looked up from reference TRBV15 and TRBJ1-1, is DAMVIQNPRYQVTQFGKPVTLSCSQTLNHNVMYWYQQKSSQAPKLLFHYYDKDFNNEADTPDNFQSRRPNTSFCFLDIRSPGLGDTAMYLCATSRVLGNEAFFGQGTRLTVV.

V usage is TRBV28 and J usage is TRBJ2-3, with TRBD1 identical over 10 bases. Trimming cost V 4 bases and J 1 base; bases outside gene matches: 5. CDR3 length: 16 amino acids. Germline CDR1 MDHEN, CDR2 SYDVKM. This chain's CDR3 is CASSSGTGVRTDTQYF. In DNA form, the CDR3 reads TGTGCCAGCAGTTCAGGGACAGGGGTACGCACAGATACGCAGTATTTT.

Comments on this clone: Different DNA sequences within this sample yield the same CDR3. The rearrangement links TRBV18 to TRBJ1-1; maybe TRBD1 (6 bases). Between the trimmed V and J ends, which lost 6 bases and 1 base, there was a span of 9 bases. The germline gives CDR1 KGHSH, CDR2 LQKENI. The CDR3 consists of 13 residues. The chain's CDR3 is CASSPGQNTEAFF. The CDR3 nucleotides read TGTGCCAGCTCGCCGGGACAGAACACTGAAGCTTTCTTT.

The chain has TRBV6-1 and TRBJ1-5, with no clear D. CDR3 size: 13 residues. V was cut by 0 bases and J by 7 bases, with 7 bases left in between. The germline V gene has CDR1 MNHNS and CDR2 SASEGT. The CDR3 region is CASSEARLQPQHF. In DNA form, the CDR3 reads TGTGCCAGCAGTGAAGCCCGACTCCAGCCCCAGCATTTT.

V gene TRBV27 combines with J gene TRBJ2-2, with TRBD1 identical over 8 bases. CDR1 MNHEY and CDR2 SMNVEV come from the germline V gene (reference sequence). The CDR3 is 15 residues long. J was trimmed by 1 base and V by 5 bases; bases with no gene match: 3. CDR3 DNA: TGTGCCAGCAGTCAGACAGGGGTGAACACCGGGGAGCTGTTTTTT. It codes for CASSQTGVNTGELFF.

The V and J genes are TRBV9 and TRBJ2-4; tentatively, D is TRBD2 (5 bases). This CDR3 region has 15 residues. Germline assignment: CDR1 SGDLS and CDR2 YYNGEE. Trimming shortened V by 2 bases and J by 6 bases, and 15 bases separated the two germline ends. The DNA for the CDR3 is TGTGCCAGCAGCGTCGGCCTTGGACTGGGAAACATTCAGTACTTC. Amino acid sequence: CASSVGLGLGNIQYF.

The rearrangement links TRBV2 to TRBJ2-4; 9 bases are shared with TRBD1. This CDR3 comprises 18 residues. CDR1 and CDR2 (germline): SNHLY, FYNNEI. Germline trimming cut 6 bases from V and 1 base from J; bases unmatched to any gene: 13. CDR3 region: CASSGRTGATGAKNIQYF. CDR3 DNA sequence: TGTGCCAGCAGCGGACGGACAGGGGCGACGGGGGCCAAAAACATTCAGTACTTC.

DNA for the CDR3: TGTGCCAGCAGTGGACAGTCTAACTATGGCTACACCTTC. It specifies CASSGQSNYGYTF. The chain combines TRBV6-5 with TRBJ1-2, with D possibly being TRBD1 (6 bases). The CDR3 spans 13 residues. Germline CDR1 MNHEY, CDR2 SVGAGI. Trimming cost V 5 bases and J 0 bases, with 7 bases left between them.

The CDR3 is CASSFSSGRREETQYF. CDR3 nucleotide sequence: TGCGCCAGCAGCTTTAGTTCCGGGAGGAGGGAGGAGACCCAGTACTTC. The rearrangement joins TRBV5-1 to TRBJ2-5, with 7 bases fitting TRBD2. This CDR3 has 16 residues. Trimming at V came to 2 bases and at J to 5 bases, leaving 12 bases not matched to a gene. Germline V CDR1 and CDR2: SGHRS, YFSETQ.

This clone was detected only a few times. The rearrangement links TRBV30 to TRBJ1-2; D not certain. V was shortened by 2 bases and J by 4 bases, with 17 bases between the two germline ends. CDR3 length: 15 residues. Germline V gene data show CDR1 as GTSNPN and CDR2 as SVGIG (reference sequence). The CDR3 reads CAWSLRPVTSYGYTF. The CDR3, as DNA: TGTGCCTGGAGTTTAAGGCCCGTAACCTCCTATGGCTACACCTTC.

This sequence joins TRBV7-6 and TRBJ2-3; D uncertain. CDR3 length equals 14 residues. Germline-derived CDR1 and CDR2 are SGHVS and FNYEAQ. The V gene lost 2 bases and the J gene lost 3 bases, with 9 bases spanning the gap. As DNA, the CDR3 is TGTGCCAGCAGCTTACGTCCCCATACAGATACGCAGTATTTT. As protein: CASSLRPHTDTQYF.

Only a few counts were recorded for this clone. The chain combines TRBV7-2 with TRBJ2-4; D is ambiguous. Looked up from germline, CDR1 is SGHTA and CDR2 is FQGNSA. The CDR3 runs to 14 residues. V lost 1 base, J lost 6 bases, and 10 bases lay in between. This CDR3 reads CASSLDPRSNIQYF. In DNA, the CDR3 is TGTGCCAGCAGCTTAGACCCTCGCTCAAACATTCAGTACTTC.

The CDR3 nucleotides are TGTGCCAGCAGCTCGACAGGGACCACTGAAGCTTTCTTT. It yields the protein CASSSTGTTEAFF. The gene calls are TRBV11-2 and TRBJ1-1, with 7 bases fitting TRBD1. CDR1 is SGHAT and CDR2 is FQNNGV in the germline V gene. The CDR3 consists of 13 residues. The ends lost 4 bases at V and 4 bases at J; junction bases unmatched: 3.

This clone was seen once. This chain uses TRBV7-2 with TRBJ2-2; D not resolved. V was trimmed by 0 bases and J by 3 bases, leaving 5 bases between them. The CDR3 is 14 amino acids. Germline V gives CDR1 SGHTA, CDR2 FQGNSA. The CDR3 DNA sequence: TGTGCCAGCAGCTTAGCACAATACACCGGGGAGCTGTTTTTT. Translated: CASSLAQYTGELFF.

The V and J genes are TRBV28 and TRBJ1-1; maybe TRBD1 (5 bases). V was shortened by 8 bases and J by 0 bases, with 10 bases between the two germline ends. The CDR3 loop spans 13 amino acids. CDR1 is MDHEN and CDR2 is SYDVKM in the germline V gene. As DNA, the CDR3 is TGTGCCAGCCGCGGACATTTGAACACTGAAGCTTTCTTT. This codes for CASRGHLNTEAFF.

This clone was recorded a few times. This chain joins TRBV5-6 and TRBJ2-5; no reliable D call. Germline lookup yields CDR1 SGHDT and CDR2 YYEEEE. This CDR3 is built from 13 residues. Between the trimmed V and J ends, which lost 0 bases and 4 bases, there was a span of 7 bases. CDR3 DNA sequence: TGTGCCAGCAGCTTGGTTTCAGGAGAGACCCAGTACTTC. Residues: CASSLVSGETQYF.

The chain uses TRBV28 and TRBJ2-7, with D tentatively TRBD1 (6 bases). This CDR3 is built from 15 residues. Trimming cost V 1 base and J 4 bases, with 14 bases left between them. Germline CDR1 is MDHEN and CDR2 is SYDVKM. Here the CDR3 reads CASSLSGVGEYEQYF. DNA of the CDR3: TGTGCCAGCAGTTTATCAGGGGTGGGTGAGTACGAGCAGTACTTC.

V usage is TRBV11-2 and J usage is TRBJ1-6; D may be TRBD1 (6 bases). From germline, CDR1 is SGHAT and CDR2 FQNNGV. The CDR3 contains 14 residues. V lost 5 bases to trimming and J lost 8 bases, with 13 bases between them. The CDR3 protein is CASSVGGSDSPLHF. DNA of the CDR3: TGTGCCAGCAGCGTAGGGGGTTCGGATTCACCCCTCCACTTT.

The V call is TRBV15, the J call TRBJ2-5, with 7 positions matching TRBD2. The CDR3 length is 16 residues. V lost 3 bases to trimming and J lost 1 base; unmatched junction nucleotides: 8. CDR1 LNHNV and CDR2 YYDKDF come from the germline V gene (reference sequence). The CDR3 region has the DNA TGTGCCACCAGCAGGGGGGACGCGGGAGTCCAAGAGACCCAGTACTTC. This codes for CATSRGDAGVQETQYF.

This clone has just one count. The J gene is TRBJ2-5, the V gene TRBV7-2; D is unresolved. Trimming removed 2 bases from V and 1 base from J, with 5 bases in between. Germline values: CDR1 SGHTA, CDR2 FQGNSA. CDR3 length: 13 residues. The CDR3 spells CASSLRLQETQYF. CDR3 sequence (DNA): TGTGCCAGCAGCTTACGACTCCAAGAGACCCAGTACTTC.

This sequence joins TRBV15 and TRBJ2-7; 8 bases match TRBD1. Per germline, CDR1 LNHNV and CDR2 YYDKDF (reference sequence). There are 15 residues in the CDR3. V lost 1 base, J lost 3 bases, and 5 bases stayed unmatched. Written as DNA, the CDR3 is TGTGCCACCAGCAGAGTAGACAGGGGAAACTACGAGCAGTACTTC. It encodes CATSRVDRGNYEQYF.

This clone showed up just a few times. Other nucleotide sequences in the sample specify the same CDR3. V gene TRBV5-1 combines with J gene TRBJ1-1, with D tentatively TRBD1 (5 bases). Per germline, CDR1 SGHRS and CDR2 YFSETQ. Trimming took 3 bases from V and 1 from J, leaving 10 bases between them. The CDR3 runs 14 residues. CDR3 bases: TGCGCCAGCAGCTACGGGGGATCGAACACTGAAGCTTTCTTT. It encodes CASSYGGSNTEAFF. Supplemented by reference TRBV5-1 and TRBJ1-1, the full variable domain reads KAGVTQTPRYLIKTRGQQVTLSCSPISGHRSVSWYQQTPGQGLQFLFEYFSETQRNKGNFPGRFSGRQFSNSRSEMNVSTLELGDSALYLCASSYGGSNTEAFFGQGTRLTVV.

The CDR3 sequence: CASSLARTSGRVGLSSYNEQFF. The CDR3 DNA reads TGTGCCAGCAGCTTAGCCCGGACTAGCGGGAGGGTGGGCCTAAGCTCCTACAATGAGCAGTTCTTC. The chain joins TRBV7-2 to TRBJ2-1, with 15 positions matching TRBD2. V lost 0 bases and J lost 0; bases outside the gene matches: 12. Germline loops: CDR1 SGHTA, CDR2 FQGNSA. The CDR3 spans 22 residues. Drawing the rest from reference TRBV7-2 and TRBJ2-1, the complete variable domain is GAGVSQSPSNKVTEKGKDVELRCDPISGHTALYWYRQSLGQGLEFLIYFQGNSAPDKSGLPSDRFSAERTGGSVSTLTIQRTQQEDSAVYLCASSLARTSGRVGLSSYNEQFFGPGTRLTVL.

The chain uses TRBV18 and TRBJ2-2; 7 bases line up with TRBD1. V lost 3 bases to trimming and J lost 2 bases; unmatched junction nucleotides: 6. CDR3 length: 16 residues. Germline lookup yields CDR1 KGHSH and CDR2 LQKENI. CDR3 loop: CASSPDRVSNTGELFF. Written as DNA, the CDR3 is TGTGCCAGCTCACCTGACAGGGTCAGTAACACCGGGGAGCTGTTTTTT.

This clone was observed once. The chain combines TRBV11-2 with TRBJ1-1; maybe TRBD1 (6 bases). The CDR3 has 13 amino acids. Germline V lookup: CDR1 SGHAT, CDR2 FQNNGV. The V and J ends lost 3 bases and 1 base respectively, with 6 bases between them. The CDR3 DNA reads TGTGCCAGCAGCTTCAGGGGGAACACTGAAGCTTTCTTT. Its protein product is CASSFRGNTEAFF.